This T cell receptor beta chain was found in a study of blood T cells in healthy people across ages. As regards this clonotype: What it binds is unknown.

The study, taken as a whole, reports: Long-lived donors exceeded aged donors in naive CD4+ cells and diversity. In the absence of known donor CMV status, changes in expanded clonotypes were possibly confounded.

Donors each provided ten milliliters of peripheral blood. Alongside a J-beta primer mix, a sample-barcoded 5' primer served in a second PCR lasting about 7 to 12 cycles. MiXCR, applied by TCRdb to the 5' RACE reads, yields one record per CDR3 protein. This sample has 800,000 or so distinct CDR3 sequences, with about half found just once. The specimen sequenced was blood. The TCR originated in an elderly man in good health.

CDR3 residues: CASSRGGDLNTEAFF. The CDR3 nucleotides read TGTGCCAGCAGTCGGGGGGGCGACCTGAACACTGAAGCTTTCTTT. The chain links TRBV27 to TRBJ1-1; D possibly corresponds to TRBD1 (6 bases). Germline CDR1 reads MNHEY; CDR2 reads SMNVEV (reference sequence). The germline V and J ends were trimmed by 5 bases and 0 bases, with 13 bases remaining between them. The CDR3 runs 15 residues.